These 28 T cell receptor beta chains came from one sample sequenced in a study of cytomegalovirus exposure and HLA in healthy donors. The repertoire was sequenced with immunoSEQ multiplex PCR; TCRdb's copy has only in-frame clones and lacks some. This table holds some 210,000 clones, 75% to 90% found once. The sequencing sample was made of PBMCs. Every receptor here comes from a woman aged 18 to 35 in good health and CMV-seronegative.

The V call is TRBV6-5, the J call TRBJ2-5; 9 positions agree with TRBD2. Germline values: CDR1 MNHEY, CDR2 SVGAGI. V gave up 7 bases and J gave up 2 bases; unmatched junction bases: 8. The CDR3 is 15 amino acids. DNA for the CDR3: TGTGCCAGCAAGTTTAGCGGGAGCCGTCAAGAGACCCAGTACTTC. It specifies CASKFSGSRQETQYF.

This chain's CDR3 is CASSLWLLSSGNTIYF. The CDR3, as DNA: TGCGCCAGCAGCTTGTGGTTGCTTAGCTCTGGAAACACCATATATTTT. This chain links TRBV5-1 with TRBJ1-3; D call uncertain. V was trimmed by 1 base and J by 0 bases, leaving 11 bases between them. Germline loops: CDR1 SGHRS, CDR2 YFSETQ. The CDR3 sequence is 16 residues long.

The CDR3 coding sequence is TGTGCCAGCTCGCGAGGGACTAGCCCCTACGAGCAGTACTTC. Protein product: CASSRGTSPYEQYF. The chain links TRBV18 to TRBJ2-7; TRBD2 agrees at 9 bases. Unmatched junction bases numbered 5, after V lost 6 bases and J lost 2 bases. The CDR3 totals 14 residues. Per germline, CDR1 KGHSH and CDR2 LQKENI.

The chain combines TRBV27 with TRBJ1-1, with 8 bases aligning to TRBD1. CDR3 size: 14 residues. The germline CDR1 and CDR2 sequences are MNHEY and SMNVEV (reference sequence). Unmatched junction bases numbered 4, after V lost 2 bases and J lost 5 bases. CDR3 sequence reads: CASSLQGARTEAFF. The DNA of the CDR3 is TGTGCCAGCAGTTTACAGGGGGCGAGAACTGAAGCTTTCTTT.

The chain links TRBV2 to TRBJ1-2; the D gene is possibly TRBD1 (6 bases). V lost 6 bases to trimming and J lost 8 bases, with 13 bases between them. Per the germline V gene, CDR1 is SNHLY and CDR2 is FYNNEI. The CDR3 has 12 residues. The CDR3 loop reads CASSGGARGYTF. The CDR3 DNA sequence: TGTGCCAGCAGCGGGGGCGCGCGGGGCTACACCTTC.

This chain joins TRBV7-9 and TRBJ1-4; TRBD1 aligns across 10 bases. The trim removed 6 bases at V and 5 bases at J, leaving 3 bases unmatched. This CDR3 is 14 amino acids long. Germline-derived CDR1 and CDR2 are SEHNR and FQNEAQ (reference sequence). CDR3 sequence reads: CASSSGQGNEKLFF. DNA for the CDR3: TGTGCCAGCAGTTCGGGACAGGGGAATGAAAAACTGTTTTTT.

This chain links TRBV4-1 with TRBJ2-1; the D gene is possibly TRBD2 (5 bases). Germline CDR1 MGHRA, CDR2 YSYEKL. The CDR3 extends over 13 amino acids. V lost 4 bases and J 7 bases, leaving 11 bases between the germline ends. The CDR3 reads CASSRPGGNEQFF. The CDR3 DNA sequence: TGCGCCAGCAGCCGCCCTGGAGGTAATGAGCAGTTCTTC.

V is TRBV27 and J is TRBJ2-2; D not certain. Germline CDR1 is MNHEY and CDR2 is SMNVEV (reference sequence). Trimming stripped 3 bases from V and 3 bases from J, with 8 bases between. This CDR3 has 14 residues. CDR3 in amino acids: CASSLSYDTGELFF. The CDR3 DNA reads TGTGCCAGCAGTTTGAGCTATGACACCGGGGAGCTGTTTTTT.

The chain uses TRBV29-1 and TRBJ1-5; possibly TRBD1 for D (6 bases). Trimming cost V 4 bases and J 7 bases, with 11 bases left between them. The germline V gene has CDR1 SQVTM and CDR2 ANQGSEA. The CDR3 totals 12 residues. CDR3 sequence: CSVAEGGQPQHF. The DNA of the CDR3 is TGCAGCGTTGCCGAGGGGGGCCAGCCCCAGCATTTT.

This clone was recorded once. V and J are TRBV28 and TRBJ2-7; 7 bases agree with TRBD1. This CDR3 is built from 14 residues. V trimming: 4 bases; J trimming: 4 bases; junction bases outside the gene matches: 7. The V gene's germline CDR1 is MDHEN and CDR2 SYDVKM. CDR3 bases: TGTGCCAGCAGTTCGACAGGGTATGGTTACGAGCAGTACTTC. It encodes CASSSTGYGYEQYF.

A word on this clone: Compared with germline, one end of the junction differs, possibly owing to a read error. The chain has TRBV7-4 and TRBJ2-1; D not certain. Looked up from germline, CDR1 is SGHVT and CDR2 is SQSDAQ. This CDR3 has 12 amino acids. CDR3 sequence (DNA): TGTGCCAGCAGCTTAGACTACGATGAGCAGTTCTTC. Amino acid sequence: CASSLDYDEQFF.

The chain links TRBV13 to TRBJ2-3; 8 nucleotides line up with TRBD2. Germline CDR1 PRHDT, CDR2 FYEKMQ (reference sequence). The CDR3 length is 14 residues. The V and J ends lost 4 bases and 2 bases, in that order; junction bases with no gene match: 2. CDR3 amino acids: CASSSREDTDTQYF. The CDR3 coding sequence is TGTGCCAGCAGCTCGCGGGAGGACACAGATACGCAGTATTTT.

The chain links TRBV5-1 to TRBJ2-5, with TRBD2 matching 13 bases. Germline V CDR1 and CDR2: SGHRS, YFSETQ. Trimming removed 4 bases from V and 5 bases from J; junction bases left unmatched: 5. The CDR3 has 15 residues. Written as DNA, the CDR3 is TGCGCCAGCAGCGCCGGGACTAGCGGGATGGAGACCCAGTACTTC. This sequence encodes CASSAGTSGMETQYF.

The gene calls are TRBV30 and TRBJ2-1; 9 bases agree with TRBD2. The V gene end was trimmed by 4 bases and the J gene end by 3 bases; junction bases not matched to a gene: 4. CDR3 size: 14 residues. CDR1 is GTSNPN, CDR2 SVGIG, per germline (reference sequence). The chain's CDR3 is CAWTSGAFYNEQFF. DNA of the CDR3: TGTGCCTGGACTAGCGGGGCTTTCTACAATGAGCAGTTCTTC.

This chain joins TRBV29-1 and TRBJ2-2, with 14 nucleotides matching TRBD2. The CDR3 runs to 15 residues. The V segment lost 6 bases and the J segment 5 bases; nucleotides outside the gene matches: 5. The germline V gene has CDR1 SQVTM and CDR2 ANQGSEA. CDR3 nucleotide sequence: TGCAGCGTCGGGGGACTAGCGGGAGTAACCGGGGAGCTGTTTTTT. It codes for CSVGGLAGVTGELFF.

This clone was observed once. The V call is TRBV5-1, the J call TRBJ1-4; D not resolved. From germline, CDR1 is SGHRS and CDR2 YFSETQ. The CDR3 sequence is 16 residues long. The V end lost 3 bases, the J end lost 0 bases, and 12 bases lay between the germline ends. CDR3 in amino acids: CASSSNQVATNEKLFF. As DNA, the CDR3 is TGCGCCAGCAGCTCCAACCAAGTTGCAACTAATGAAAAACTGTTTTTT.

The V and J genes are TRBV30 and TRBJ1-2; perhaps TRBD1 as D (5 bases). The germline CDR1 and CDR2 sequences are GTSNPN and SVGIG (reference sequence). The CDR3 length is 11 residues. With 3 bases removed from V and 6 bases from J, the gap between germline ends came to 8 bases. The CDR3, as DNA: TGTGCCTGGAGCCGGGGCGATGGCTACACCTTC. Protein: CAWSRGDGYTF.

The chain has TRBV5-5 and TRBJ1-6; D perhaps matches TRBD1 (6 bases). The CDR3 sequence is 15 residues long. Germline V lookup: CDR1 SGHKS, CDR2 YYEKEE (reference sequence). Trimming left V 5 bases short and J 3 bases short, with 12 bases between. CDR3 protein: CASRFGGGYNSPLHF. In DNA form, the CDR3 reads TGTGCCAGCAGGTTCGGAGGGGGCTATAATTCACCCCTCCACTTT.

The chain is built from TRBV11-2 and TRBJ1-4, with 8 bases identical to TRBD1. The CDR3 is 14 residues long. The V gene's germline CDR1 is SGHAT and CDR2 FQNNGV. The V segment lost 5 bases and the J segment 8 bases; nucleotides outside the gene matches: 7. The CDR3 sequence is CASSTHRGSEKLFF. DNA for the CDR3: TGTGCCAGCAGCACCCACAGGGGGTCAGAAAAACTGTTTTTT.

The genes are TRBV18 and TRBJ2-3; D uncertain. Trimming removed 10 bases from V and 4 bases from J, with 18 bases in between. Germline V gene sequence: CDR1 KGHSH, CDR2 LQKENI. This CDR3 is built from 14 residues. The DNA for the CDR3 is TGTGCCAACTCTAGGCGCTGGCGCGCAGATACGCAGTATTTT. It translates to CANSRRWRADTQYF.

The chain joins TRBV19 to TRBJ2-7; D may be TRBD1 (6 bases). V was trimmed by 3 bases and J by 0 bases, leaving 12 bases between them. The CDR3 extends over 15 amino acids. Per the germline V gene, CDR1 is LNHDA and CDR2 is SQIVND (reference sequence). CDR3 sequence (DNA): TGTGCCAGTAGTATGGACAGACCGAGCTCCTACGAGCAGTACTTC. It codes for CASSMDRPSSYEQYF.

The rearrangement joins TRBV15 to TRBJ1-1; 9 bases match TRBD1. V trimming: 5 bases; J trimming: 11 bases; junction bases outside the gene matches: 9. CDR1 and CDR2 from the germline V gene are LNHNV and YYDKDF (reference sequence). The length of the CDR3 is 13 residues. The CDR3 nucleotides are TGTGCCACCAGCGGGGGACAGGGCCTCTTGGCTTTCTTT. Amino acid sequence: CATSGGQGLLAFF.

The rearrangement links TRBV15 to TRBJ1-5; unclear D gene. The germline gives CDR1 LNHNV, CDR2 YYDKDF (reference sequence). The CDR3 is 13 amino acids. Trimming took 4 bases from V and 4 from J, leaving 8 bases between them. CDR3 loop: CATSMTVNQPQHF. In DNA, the CDR3 is TGTGCCACCAGCATGACGGTGAATCAGCCCCAGCATTTT.

CDR3 nucleotides: TGTGCCAGCAGTTTTGGACAGGGTGACAATCAGCCCCAGCATTTT. Amino acids: CASSFGQGDNQPQHF. The chain uses TRBV28 and TRBJ1-5, with TRBD1 matching 8 bases. From germline, CDR1 is MDHEN and CDR2 SYDVKM. V dropped 3 bases and J dropped 3; count of bases not matched to a gene: 4. This CDR3 is 15 amino acids long.

The chain is built from TRBV5-4 and TRBJ2-2; 8 nucleotides line up with TRBD1. With V trimmed by 2 bases and J by 5 bases, 8 bases remained unmatched. Germline values: CDR1 SGHNT, CDR2 YYREEE (reference sequence). This CDR3 has 16 residues. In nucleotides, the CDR3 is TGTGCCAGCAGCTTAATTGGCAGGGGGCTAACCGGGGAGCTGTTTTTT. This gives the protein CASSLIGRGLTGELFF.

The V call is TRBV9, the J call TRBJ2-3; D is possibly TRBD1 (5 bases). The V and J ends lost 4 bases and 1 base respectively, with 13 bases between them. This CDR3 comprises 15 residues. Germline V CDR1 and CDR2: SGDLS, YYNGEE. DNA for the CDR3: TGTGCCAGCAGCCTTCGTTGGGGCGGCACAGATACGCAGTATTTT. Encoded protein: CASSLRWGGTDTQYF. Supplemented by reference TRBV9 and TRBJ2-3, the full variable domain reads DSGVTQTPKHLITATGQRVTLRCSPRSGDLSVYWYQQSLDQGLQFLIQYYNGEERAKGNILERFSAQQFPDLHSELNLSSLELGDSALYFCASSLRWGGTDTQYFGPGTRLTVL.

J is TRBJ2-2 and V is TRBV2; D gene unclear. Per germline, CDR1 SNHLY and CDR2 FYNNEI. Trimming removed 3 bases at V and 3 bases at J, with 5 bases between. This CDR3 region has 13 residues. CDR3 nucleotides: TGTGCCAGCAGTGACAGCTACACCGGGGAGCTGTTTTTT. Protein sequence: CASSDSYTGELFF.

The chain couples TRBV18 to TRBJ1-3; 11 bases agree with TRBD1. Germline CDR1 KGHSH, CDR2 LQKENI. V lost 3 bases and J lost 0; bases outside the gene matches: 16. This CDR3 has 21 amino acids. The CDR3: CASSPLYAGQGVKSSGNTIYF. DNA of the CDR3: TGTGCCAGCTCACCGCTCTATGCGGGACAGGGGGTGAAGAGCTCTGGAAACACCATATATTTT.